These 28 T cell receptor beta chains came from one sample sequenced in a study of T cell repertoires in cytomegalovirus infection. Antigens of these TCRs are unknown. TCRdb used MiXCR to reprocess the reads, holding one entry per CDR3 protein. The sample includes 400,000 to 600,000 distinct CDR3 sequences, about 44% seen only once; the top ten take approximately 40%. The source material was cultured PBMCs, sampled from culture after CMV antigen stimulation. The receptors derive from a human donor in good health (CMV status not recorded). Some clones in this sample may be carry-over from other donors' samples.

This clonotype was observed at least ten times. The CDR3 DNA reads TGTGCCGCGAAAAGACAGCCGAACACTGAAGCTTTCTTT. Amino acid sequence: CAAKRQPNTEAFF. The chain links TRBV7-2 to TRBJ1-1, with D perhaps TRBD1 (5 bases). The CDR3 is made up of 13 amino acids. Trimming stripped 11 bases from V and 1 base from J, with 14 bases between. Per germline, CDR1 SGHTA and CDR2 FQGNSA.

The chain has TRBV7-2 and TRBJ2-7; a possible D gene is TRBD2 (5 bases). Germline V gene data show CDR1 as SGHTA and CDR2 as FQGNSA. V gave up 4 bases and J gave up 2 bases, with 15 bases separating them. CDR3 length equals 15 residues. Written as DNA, the CDR3 is TGTGCCAGCAGCTCCGAGGCGGGTCGCCCCTACGAGCAGTACTTC. Encoded protein: CASSSEAGRPYEQYF.

This chain uses TRBV4-1 with TRBJ1-6; no reliable D call. V was trimmed by 3 bases and J by 10 bases, leaving 13 bases between them. This CDR3 region has 14 residues. CDR1 and CDR2 from the germline V gene are MGHRA and YSYEKL. The CDR3 nucleotides read TGCGCCAGCAGCCAGACACTGGAAAACTCACCCCTCCACTTT. It codes for CASSQTLENSPLHF.

The CDR3 DNA sequence: TGTGCCAGCAGCTTTAGTAACGGGGGTCAAGAGACCCAGTACTTC. It encodes CASSFSNGGQETQYF. J is TRBJ2-5 and V is TRBV7-4, with a weak D call TRBD2 (6 bases). Germline-derived CDR1 and CDR2 are SGHVT and SQSDAQ. This CDR3 is built from 15 residues. V was cut by 3 bases and J by 2 bases, with 13 bases left in between.

The chain couples TRBV7-9 to TRBJ1-2; D not certain. V dropped 5 bases and J dropped 1 base, with 11 bases sitting between them. Germline CDR1 is SEHNR and CDR2 is FQNEAQ (reference sequence). The CDR3 is made up of 14 amino acids. The CDR3 nucleotides are TGTGCCAGCAGCCCCCCTTATAATAACTATGGCTACACCTTC. It translates to CASSPPYNNYGYTF.

The rearrangement joins TRBV7-2 to TRBJ2-3; D is perhaps TRBD2 (6 bases). Germline values: CDR1 SGHTA, CDR2 FQGNSA. The CDR3 is 13 residues long. With 5 bases removed from V and 8 bases from J, the gap between germline ends came to 14 bases. The DNA for the CDR3 is TGTGCCAGCAGCCCCCAGGAGGGAGGTACGCAGTATTTT. Amino acids: CASSPQEGGTQYF. The full variable domain, rest sourced from reference TRBV7-2 and TRBJ2-3, is GAGVSQSPSNKVTEKGKDVELRCDPISGHTALYWYRQSLGQGLEFLIYFQGNSAPDKSGLPSDRFSAERTGGSVSTLTIQRTQQEDSAVYLCASSPQEGGTQYFGPGTRLTVL.

This chain uses TRBV12-3 or TRBV12-4 with TRBJ2-1, with 9 bases fitting TRBD2. V trimming: 1 base; J trimming: 10 bases; junction bases outside the gene matches: 8. The length of the CDR3 is 15 residues. CDR3 residues: CASSLVVAGGPEQFF. Here the CDR3 DNA reads TGTGCCAGCAGTTTAGTGGTGGCGGGAGGGCCGGAGCAGTTCTTC.

This chain's CDR3 is CSARREYEQFF. DNA for the CDR3: TGCAGTGCTAGAAGAGAGTATGAGCAGTTCTTC. The chain employs TRBV20-1 and TRBJ2-1; D not certain. Germline CDR1 and CDR2: DFQATT and SNEGSKA (reference sequence). Trimming took off 2 bases at V and 8 bases at J, with 7 bases between the two ends. CDR3 length: 11 residues.

The rearrangement joins TRBV6-5 to TRBJ1-6; D call uncertain. V was trimmed by 0 bases and J by 1 base, leaving 7 bases between them. CDR1 and CDR2 (germline): MNHEY, SVGAGI. This CDR3 region has 16 residues. CDR3 DNA sequence: TGTGCCAGCAGTTACTCCGGAGTATCCTATAATTCACCCCTCCACTTT. Amino acid sequence: CASSYSGVSYNSPLHF.

This sequence joins TRBV4-1 and TRBJ1-6; a possible D gene is TRBD1 (5 bases). The germline V and J ends were trimmed by 0 bases and 3 bases, with 15 bases remaining between them. The CDR3 totals 18 residues. Germline V gene lookup returns CDR1 MGHRA and CDR2 YSYEKL. CDR3 in amino acids: CASSQDATSRGYNSPLHF. The DNA for the CDR3 is TGCGCCAGCAGCCAAGATGCCACATCGAGGGGCTATAATTCACCCCTCCACTTT.

The chain is built from TRBV7-2 and TRBJ2-5; TRBD2 aligns across 8 bases. The germline CDR1 and CDR2 sequences are SGHTA and FQGNSA. Losses at the gene ends were 1 base for V and 2 bases for J; bases not matched to a gene: 12. The CDR3 length is 18 residues. CDR3 in DNA: TGTGCCAGCAGCTTAGGCCCCTACGGACTAGCACAACAAGAGACCCAGTACTTC. Translating gives CASSLGPYGLAQQETQYF.

Regarding this clonotype: No conserved phenylalanine or tryptophan ends this CDR3, so it is likely a read error. In DNA, the CDR3 is TGTGCCAGTAGTCGACAGGGTAGAAGTACGGAGGAGCTGTTTTTA. Its protein product is CASSRQGRSTEELFL. The chain couples TRBV19 to TRBJ2-2; 7 nucleotides match TRBD1. This CDR3 is 15 amino acids long. Germline V CDR1 and CDR2: LNHDA, SQIVND (reference sequence). Trimming took 5 bases from V and 10 from J; bases not matched to a gene: 13.

V usage is TRBV6-6 and J usage is TRBJ1-1; D remains unclear. V was clipped by 7 bases and J by 2 bases, with 17 bases between them. CDR1 is MNHNY, CDR2 SVGAGI, per germline (reference sequence). The CDR3 runs to 15 residues. In DNA form, the CDR3 reads TGTGCCAGCAAATTGGGTCGGATGCTAAACACTGAAGCTTTCTTT. Translating gives CASKLGRMLNTEAFF.

This clonotype appeared a few times. The chain carries TRBV7-6 and TRBJ2-7; 8 nucleotides agree with TRBD2. The CDR3 consists of 17 residues. Per germline, CDR1 SGHVS and CDR2 FNYEAQ. V lost 2 bases to trimming and J lost 5 bases; unmatched junction nucleotides: 14. The CDR3 is CASSLRPLAGPGDEQYF. The DNA for the CDR3 is TGTGCCAGCAGCTTAAGGCCCCTAGCGGGCCCCGGGGACGAGCAGTACTTC.

The chain joins TRBV5-6 to TRBJ2-1, with D perhaps TRBD1 or TRBD2 (6 bases each). CDR3 size: 13 residues. Trimming shortened V by 1 base and J by 9 bases, and 11 bases separated the two germline ends. CDR1 is SGHDT, CDR2 YYEEEE, per germline. The CDR3 is CASSLSGGSEQFF. The DNA of the CDR3 is TGTGCCAGCAGCTTGTCCGGGGGCAGTGAGCAGTTCTTC.

This sequence joins TRBV7-2 and TRBJ1-2; no clear D gene. The V end lost 1 base, the J end lost 5 bases, and 11 bases lay between the germline ends. Germline assignment: CDR1 SGHTA and CDR2 FQGNSA. The CDR3 is 14 residues long. Written as DNA, the CDR3 is TGTGCCAGCAGCTTAGGGGTCGCCATTTATGGCTACACCTTC. It yields the protein CASSLGVAIYGYTF.

This clonotype came up a few times. The V gene is TRBV7-9, the J gene TRBJ2-7; D might be TRBD2 (5 bases). Germline V lookup: CDR1 SEHNR, CDR2 FQNEAQ (reference sequence). There are 14 residues in the CDR3. Trimming took off 2 bases at V and 6 bases at J, with 14 bases between the two ends. CDR3 region: CASSLTLEEGEQYF. In DNA, the CDR3 is TGTGCCAGCAGCTTAACTTTGGAGGAAGGCGAGCAGTACTTC.

The chain carries TRBV10-3 and TRBJ2-7, with D tentatively TRBD2 (5 bases). From germline, CDR1 is ENHRY and CDR2 SYGVKD. This CDR3 is built from 13 residues. Trimming removed 4 bases from V and 5 bases from J, with 12 bases in between. The CDR3: CAISVRPGDEQYF. DNA for the CDR3: TGTGCCATCAGTGTTAGGCCCGGGGACGAGCAGTACTTC.

V usage is TRBV5-6 and J usage is TRBJ1-2; D ambiguous. Trimming left V 1 base short and J 0 bases short, with 13 bases between. CDR1 is SGHDT, CDR2 YYEEEE, per germline. The CDR3 covers 16 residues. CDR3 region: CASSLQWESPNYGYTF. For the CDR3, the DNA is TGTGCCAGCAGCTTGCAATGGGAAAGCCCTAACTATGGCTACACCTTC.

V is TRBV2 and J is TRBJ1-1; D not resolved. Germline CDR1 and CDR2: SNHLY and FYNNEI. CDR3 size: 13 residues. Between the trimmed V and J ends, which lost 8 bases and 8 bases, there was a span of 18 bases. The CDR3 DNA reads TGTGCCAGCGCCCTTACTCGGGCCTGGGAAGCTTTCTTT. It specifies CASALTRAWEAFF.

This clonotype was seen only a few times. This chain links TRBV12-3 or TRBV12-4 with TRBJ1-5; D call uncertain. The CDR3 consists of 12 residues. Trimming removed 7 bases at V and 5 bases at J, with 9 bases between. The CDR3 DNA sequence: TGTGCCAGCAAAGGTCGGGATCAGCCCCAGCATTTT. Protein: CASKGRDQPQHF.

This sequence joins TRBV12-3 or TRBV12-4 and TRBJ2-5; TRBD2 matches 11 bases. With 3 bases clipped from V and 1 base from J, the junction kept 7 bases outside the gene matches. CDR3 length equals 17 residues. This CDR3 reads CASSLGSSGGGQETQYF. The CDR3 DNA follows: TGTGCCAGCAGTTTGGGCAGTAGCGGGGGGGGCCAAGAGACCCAGTACTTC.

This clonotype turned up a few times. V gene TRBV4-3 combines with J gene TRBJ2-3, with 8 bases that match TRBD2. The CDR3 totals 15 residues. With 1 base clipped from V and 6 bases from J, the junction kept 6 bases outside the gene matches. Germline CDR1 is LGHNA and CDR2 is YSLEER. CDR3 loop: CASSQAAGEVDTQYF. CDR3 coding DNA: TGCGCCAGCAGCCAAGCAGCGGGAGAGGTGGATACGCAGTATTTT.

This clonotype appeared a few times. The chain recombines TRBV6-4 with TRBJ1-6, with TRBD1 identical over 8 bases. Germline CDR1 is MRHNA and CDR2 is SNTAGT. This CDR3 region has 14 residues. V gave up 4 bases and J gave up 8 bases; unmatched junction bases: 4. The CDR3 loop reads CASSAGDRYSPLHF. In DNA form, the CDR3 reads TGTGCCAGCAGTGCGGGGGACAGGTATTCACCCCTCCACTTT.

This clonotype was observed once. The CDR3 nucleotides are TGTGCCAGTAGTCCCAGCTTCGGTGCCCCCCCTGGGGAAGCTTTCTTT. This translates into CASSPSFGAPPGEAFF. The chain carries TRBV19 and TRBJ1-1; D gene ambiguous. V was clipped by 5 bases and J by 8 bases, with 24 bases between them. Germline values: CDR1 LNHDA, CDR2 SQIVND (reference sequence). This CDR3 region has 16 residues.

In DNA form, the CDR3 reads TGTGCCAGCAGATTACTAGCGGGAGATCTCTACAATGAGCAGTTCTTC. Protein: CASRLLAGDLYNEQFF. V and J are TRBV6-5 and TRBJ2-1, with TRBD2 matching over 11 bases. There are 16 residues in the CDR3. The trim removed 6 bases at V and 3 bases at J, leaving 7 bases unmatched. Looked up from germline, CDR1 is MNHEY and CDR2 is SVGAGI.

Here the CDR3 reads CASSLRTSGIDTQYF. The CDR3 nucleotides are TGTGCCAGCTCACTGCGGACTAGCGGGATAGATACGCAGTATTTT. The chain recombines TRBV18 with TRBJ2-3, with 12 nucleotides matching TRBD2. Per the germline V gene, CDR1 is KGHSH and CDR2 is LQKENI. V was pared by 4 bases and J by 5 bases, with 4 bases of the junction left unmatched. The CDR3 is 15 amino acids.

The chain couples TRBV4-1 to TRBJ2-7, with D possibly matching TRBD2 (5 bases). This CDR3 contains 15 residues. V was cut by 3 bases and J by 2 bases, with 14 bases left in between. Germline V lookup: CDR1 MGHRA, CDR2 YSYEKL. The CDR3 DNA reads TGCGCCAGCAGCCAGGAGGACCGCACCCCCTACGAGCAGTACTTC. This sequence encodes CASSQEDRTPYEQYF.